Presented here are 7 T cell receptor beta chains from one specimen sequenced in a study of T cells in Graves' hyperthyroidism and ophthalmopathy. TCR beta CDR3 sequences were amplified from RNA transcripts. The study used the HTBI primer set for a first-round RT-PCR of the TCR CDR3. MiXCR, applied by TCRdb to the multiplex PCR reads, yields one record per CDR3 protein. There are some 600,000 distinct CDR3 sequences in the sample; more than 11% occur only once, and 5.8% lies in the top ten. Source material: blood. The receptors were gathered from a woman aged 25 to 45 with Graves' hyperthyroidism that later progressed to Graves' ophthalmopathy.

CDR3 protein: CSVEDGQGTTGELFF. The CDR3 DNA sequence: TGCAGCGTTGAAGATGGCCAGGGGACCACCGGGGAGCTGTTTTTT. The rearrangement joins TRBV29-1 to TRBJ2-2; possibly TRBD1 for D (6 bases). Germline V gene data show CDR1 as SQVTM and CDR2 as ANQGSEA. The CDR3 runs to 15 residues. V lost 0 bases to trimming and J lost 4 bases, with 12 bases between them.

This clonotype was recorded at least ten times. V gene TRBV11-2 combines with J gene TRBJ2-2, with unresolved D. Trimming left V 4 bases short and J 5 bases short, with 14 bases between. Germline CDR1 reads SGHAT; CDR2 reads FQNNGV. The CDR3 consists of 15 residues. The CDR3 nucleotides read TGTGCCAGCAGCTCCTTAGGTCGGGCTACCGGGGAGCTGTTTTTT. Amino acid sequence: CASSSLGRATGELFF.

The V call is TRBV28, the J call TRBJ1-2, with D maybe TRBD1 (6 bases). Germline lookup yields CDR1 MDHEN and CDR2 SYDVKM. The CDR3 has 15 residues. Trimming took off 9 bases at V and 4 bases at J, with 21 bases between the two ends. This CDR3 reads CASRGIGGDFYGYTF. CDR3 nucleotides: TGTGCCAGTAGGGGGATAGGGGGTGATTTCTATGGCTACACCTTC.

This clonotype came up many times. The gene calls are TRBV6-1 and TRBJ2-7; TRBD1 is a possible D gene (6 bases). The CDR3 runs 15 residues. Trimming took off 6 bases at V and 0 bases at J, with 15 bases between the two ends. Per the germline V gene, CDR1 is MNHNS and CDR2 is SASEGT. The chain's CDR3 is CASSPGQLASYEQYF. In DNA, the CDR3 is TGTGCCAGCAGCCCAGGACAGTTAGCCTCCTACGAGCAGTACTTC.

This clonotype has at least ten counts. The V and J genes are TRBV19 and TRBJ2-1, with D possibly TRBD2 on 6 matching bases. Germline V gene sequence: CDR1 LNHDA, CDR2 SQIVND (reference sequence). V was cut by 3 bases and J by 0 bases, with 18 bases left in between. CDR3 length: 18 amino acids. In nucleotides, the CDR3 is TGTGCCAGTAGTATTTGGTTTAGCGGAGAAAGCTCCTACAATGAGCAGTTCTTC. Amino acid sequence: CASSIWFSGESSYNEQFF.

This clonotype was seen repeatedly, ten times or more. The rearrangement links TRBV20-1 to TRBJ1-2; D is undetermined. V was pared by 3 bases and J by 2 bases, with 7 bases between. The CDR3 consists of 12 residues. CDR1 DFQATT and CDR2 SNEGSKA come from the germline V gene (reference sequence). CDR3 protein: CSARPQNYGYTF. The CDR3 nucleotides are TGCAGTGCTAGGCCCCAGAACTATGGCTACACCTTC.

This clonotype was detected many times. The chain carries TRBV7-2 and TRBJ1-4; no clear D gene. The V end was cut by 2 bases, the J end by 8 bases, with 9 bases between. Germline CDR1 and CDR2: SGHTA and FQGNSA. This CDR3 region has 13 residues. The CDR3 DNA follows: TGTGCCAGCAGCTTACAGCAGCGGGAAAAACTGTTTTTT. Its translation: CASSLQQREKLFF.